These T cell receptor beta chains were read from a single sample in a study of blood T cell repertoires in COVID-19. TCRdb's table, derived via immunoSEQ multiplex PCR, lists solely in-frame clones and lacks some. The table shows approximately 450,000 clones, with 75% to 90% occurring only once. Sequencing was done on a sample of peripheral blood. These receptors all come from a woman in her twenties or thirties with acute or convalescent COVID-19. CDR3s include the opening cysteine and the closing phenylalanine or tryptophan. The D gene is left open where the match is weak. Size is stated for part of the rows, as once, few or many counts, or as a class when the clone is expanded.

abundance: .; j_gene: TRBJ2-7; v_gene: TRBV6-1; d_gene: .; CDR3aa: CASSEARLYEQYF; CDR3nt: TGTGCCAGCAGTGAAGCCCGACTCTACGAGCAGTACTTC
abundance: .; j_gene: TRBJ2-2; v_gene: TRBV5-4; d_gene: TRBD1; CDR3aa: CASSLWNRGSTGELFF; CDR3nt: TGTGCCAGCAGCTTGTGGAACAGGGGGAGCACCGGGGAGCTGTTTTTT
abundance: .; j_gene: TRBJ2-3; v_gene: TRBV28; d_gene: .; CDR3aa: CASSYKPDTQYF; CDR3nt: TGTGCCAGCAGTTATAAGCCAGATACGCAGTATTTT
abundance: .; j_gene: TRBJ2-3; v_gene: TRBV13; d_gene: .; CDR3aa: CASSSGTDTQYF; CDR3nt: TGTGCCAGCAGCTCCGGCACAGATACGCAGTATTTT
abundance: .; j_gene: TRBJ1-1; v_gene: TRBV6-6; d_gene: .; CDR3aa: CASTLTRDTEAFF; CDR3nt: TGTGCCAGCACCCTCACGCGGGACACTGAAGCTTTCTTT
abundance: .; j_gene: TRBJ2-5; v_gene: TRBV10-3; d_gene: TRBD2; CDR3aa: CAISVSSGGAQETQYF; CDR3nt: TGTGCCATCAGTGTCTCGAGCGGGGGGGCCCAAGAGACCCAGTACTTC
abundance: once; j_gene: TRBJ2-2; v_gene: TRBV6-1; d_gene: .; CDR3aa: CASSEYRDAGELFF; CDR3nt: TGTGCCAGCAGTGAATACAGGGACGCCGGGGAGCTGTTTTTT
abundance: .; j_gene: TRBJ2-1; v_gene: TRBV5-1; d_gene: .; CDR3aa: CASSPLAGVNEQFF; CDR3nt: TGCGCCAGCAGCCCCCTGGCGGGTGTCAATGAGCAGTTCTTC
abundance: .; j_gene: TRBJ2-5; v_gene: TRBV12-5; d_gene: .; CDR3aa: CASGFFPNLETQYF; CDR3nt: TGTGCTAGTGGTTTTTTCCCCAACTTAGAGACCCAGTACTTC
abundance: few; j_gene: TRBJ1-2; v_gene: TRBV28; d_gene: .; CDR3aa: CASIPSTGRYGYTF; CDR3nt: TGTGCCAGCATTCCCTCGACAGGTCGCTATGGCTACACCTTC
abundance: .; j_gene: TRBJ1-1; v_gene: TRBV7-8; d_gene: .; CDR3aa: CASSSTMNTEAFF; CDR3nt: TGTGCCAGCAGCTCCACTATGAACACTGAAGCTTTCTTT
abundance: .; j_gene: TRBJ2-2; v_gene: TRBV4-1; d_gene: TRBD2; CDR3aa: CASSRLAGANTGELFF; CDR3nt: TGCGCCAGCAGCCGACTAGCGGGCGCGAACACCGGGGAGCTGTTTTTT
abundance: .; j_gene: TRBJ2-3; v_gene: TRBV5-5; d_gene: .; CDR3aa: CASSVTTPGRRTDTQYF; CDR3nt: TGTGCCAGCAGCGTGACAACTCCAGGGAGGCGAACAGATACGCAGTATTTT
abundance: .; j_gene: TRBJ2-7; v_gene: TRBV9; d_gene: TRBD1; CDR3aa: CASSGDSQTYEQYF; CDR3nt: TGTGCCAGCAGCGGGGACAGTCAGACCTACGAGCAGTACTTC
abundance: .; j_gene: TRBJ2-1; v_gene: TRBV12-3/TRBV12-4; d_gene: TRBD1; CDR3aa: CASSRTGNEQFF; CDR3nt: TGTGCCAGCAGTCGGACAGGCAATGAGCAGTTCTTC
abundance: .; j_gene: TRBJ1-4; v_gene: TRBV2; d_gene: .; CDR3aa: CASSGRGADEKLFF; CDR3nt: TGTGCCAGCAGTGGACGGGGGGCAGATGAAAAACTGTTTTTT
abundance: .; j_gene: TRBJ2-5; v_gene: TRBV24-1; d_gene: TRBD2; CDR3aa: CATSDPPLAGQETQYF; CDR3nt: TGTGCCACCAGTGACCCTCCCCTAGCGGGACAAGAGACCCAGTACTTC
abundance: .; j_gene: TRBJ2-1; v_gene: TRBV12-3/TRBV12-4; d_gene: TRBD2; CDR3aa: CASSSGGNEQFF; CDR3nt: TGTGCCAGCAGCTCGGGGGGCAATGAGCAGTTCTTC
abundance: .; j_gene: TRBJ2-3; v_gene: TRBV7-9; d_gene: .; CDR3aa: CASSLSAAELGTDTQYF; CDR3nt: TGTGCCAGCAGCTTAAGTGCTGCGGAACTGGGCACAGATACGCAGTATTTT
abundance: once; j_gene: TRBJ2-5; v_gene: TRBV6-6; d_gene: TRBD2; CDR3aa: CASSPLWTSGGAFQRETQYF; CDR3nt: TGTGCCAGCAGTCCCCTATGGACTAGCGGGGGGGCCTTTCAGCGAGAGACCCAGTACTTC
abundance: .; j_gene: TRBJ2-6; v_gene: TRBV27; d_gene: .; CDR3aa: CASSSGGAGANVLTF; CDR3nt: TGTGCCAGCAGTTCGGGGGGCGCTGGGGCCAACGTCCTGACTTTC
abundance: .; j_gene: TRBJ1-2; v_gene: TRBV9; d_gene: TRBD1; CDR3aa: CASSKGTGYGYTF; CDR3nt: TGTGCCAGCAGCAAGGGGACAGGGTATGGCTACACCTTC
abundance: .; j_gene: TRBJ1-5; v_gene: TRBV9; d_gene: .; CDR3aa: CASSLAGRQPQHF; CDR3nt: TGTGCCAGCAGCTTAGCGGGTAGGCAGCCCCAGCATTTT
abundance: .; j_gene: TRBJ2-5; v_gene: TRBV7-6; d_gene: .; CDR3aa: CASSQNWGRGETQYF; CDR3nt: TGTGCCAGCAGCCAAAACTGGGGGCGGGGGGAGACCCAGTACTTC
abundance: .; j_gene: TRBJ1-5; v_gene: TRBV19; d_gene: .; CDR3aa: CASNERWNQPQHF; CDR3nt: TGTGCCAGTAACGAGAGATGGAATCAGCCCCAGCATTTT
abundance: .; j_gene: TRBJ2-2; v_gene: TRBV10-1; d_gene: .; CDR3aa: CASSERSTNTGELFF; CDR3nt: TGCGCCAGCAGTGAGCGGTCCACGAACACCGGGGAGCTGTTTTTT
abundance: .; j_gene: TRBJ2-2; v_gene: TRBV12-3/TRBV12-4; d_gene: TRBD1; CDR3aa: CASNGQAVGELFF; CDR3nt: TGTGCCAGCAATGGACAGGCCGTCGGGGAGCTGTTTTTT
abundance: .; j_gene: TRBJ2-5; v_gene: TRBV2; d_gene: .; CDR3aa: CASSVKRQETQYF; CDR3nt: TGTGCCAGCAGTGTAAAGCGGCAAGAGACCCAGTACTTC
abundance: .; j_gene: TRBJ2-1; v_gene: TRBV29-1; d_gene: TRBD2; CDR3aa: CSVGVAGGPDEQFF; CDR3nt: TGCAGCGTTGGGGTAGCGGGGGGGCCTGATGAGCAGTTCTTC
abundance: .; j_gene: TRBJ2-1; v_gene: TRBV11-2; d_gene: .; CDR3aa: CVSRRRYNEQFF; CDR3nt: TGTGTCAGCCGGAGAAGGTACAATGAGCAGTTCTTC
abundance: .; j_gene: TRBJ1-1; v_gene: TRBV4-1; d_gene: .; CDR3aa: CASSQAQGTEAFF; CDR3nt: TGCGCCAGCAGCCAAGCTCAGGGCACTGAAGCTTTCTTT
abundance: .; j_gene: TRBJ1-2; v_gene: TRBV29-1; d_gene: .; CDR3aa: CSVVHAGGGYTF; CDR3nt: TGCAGCGTTGTCCATGCTGGGGGCGGCTACACCTTC
abundance: .; j_gene: TRBJ1-1; v_gene: TRBV7-8; d_gene: TRBD1; CDR3aa: CASSLLGDSEAFF; CDR3nt: TGTGCCAGCAGCTTATTGGGGGACAGTGAAGCTTTCTTT
abundance: .; j_gene: TRBJ1-3; v_gene: TRBV5-4; d_gene: TRBD1; CDR3aa: CASSLGQADSGNTIYF; CDR3nt: TGTGCCAGCAGCTTAGGACAGGCGGACTCTGGAAACACCATATATTTT
abundance: .; j_gene: TRBJ1-2; v_gene: TRBV6-1; d_gene: .; CDR3aa: CASSEDRNYGYTF; CDR3nt: TGTGCCAGCAGTGAAGACAGAAACTATGGCTACACCTTC
abundance: .; j_gene: TRBJ2-5; v_gene: TRBV5-1; d_gene: TRBD1; CDR3aa: CASSAGTGELETQYF; CDR3nt: TGCGCCAGCAGCGCCGGGACAGGAGAATTGGAGACCCAGTACTTC
abundance: once; j_gene: TRBJ2-2; v_gene: TRBV28; d_gene: .; CDR3aa: CASSFAGARKLFF; CDR3nt: TGTGCCAGCAGTTTTGCAGGGGCGCGTAAGCTGTTTTTT
abundance: .; j_gene: TRBJ2-1; v_gene: TRBV7-5; d_gene: .; CDR3aa: CVRSKPGLAGASSYNEQFF; CDR3nt: TGTGTCAGAAGCAAACCGGGACTAGCGGGGGCCAGCTCCTACAATGAGCAGTTCTTC
abundance: .; j_gene: TRBJ2-3; v_gene: TRBV14; d_gene: TRBD2; CDR3aa: CASSQLTSGEEDTQYF; CDR3nt: TGTGCCAGCAGCCAACTTACTAGCGGGGAGGAAGATACGCAGTATTTT
abundance: once; j_gene: TRBJ2-5; v_gene: TRBV12-3/TRBV12-4; d_gene: .; CDR3aa: CASKYREQETQYF; CDR3nt: TGTGCCAGCAAATATCGGGAGCAAGAGACCCAGTACTTC
abundance: .; j_gene: TRBJ2-3; v_gene: TRBV28; d_gene: TRBD1; CDR3aa: CASSFPTGGLSGENTDTQYF; CDR3nt: TGTGCCAGCAGTTTTCCGACAGGGGGCTTGTCGGGGGAAAACACAGATACGCAGTATTTT
abundance: .; j_gene: TRBJ2-3; v_gene: TRBV27; d_gene: TRBD1; CDR3aa: CASSSPLLSLWTGGTDTQYF; CDR3nt: TGTGCCAGCAGCTCACCCCTACTAAGCCTGTGGACAGGGGGCACAGATACGCAGTATTTT
abundance: .; j_gene: TRBJ2-7; v_gene: TRBV5-1; d_gene: TRBD2; CDR3aa: CASSLLGTSGEKQYF; CDR3nt: TGCGCCAGCAGCTTATTGGGGACTAGCGGGGAGAAGCAGTACTTC
abundance: few; j_gene: TRBJ2-1; v_gene: TRBV7-2; d_gene: TRBD1; CDR3aa: CASSQTDRRYNEQFF; CDR3nt: TGTGCCAGCAGCCAAACGGACAGGAGATACAATGAGCAGTTCTTC
abundance: few; j_gene: TRBJ2-2; v_gene: TRBV10-1; d_gene: .; CDR3aa: CASRADRDTGELFF; CDR3nt: TGCGCCAGCAGGGCGGATCGGGACACCGGGGAGCTGTTTTTT
abundance: .; j_gene: TRBJ1-1; v_gene: TRBV4-1; d_gene: .; CDR3aa: CASSPQGSTEAFF; CDR3nt: TGCGCCAGCAGCCCTCAGGGGAGCACTGAAGCTTTCTTT
abundance: few; j_gene: TRBJ2-7; v_gene: TRBV7-9; d_gene: .; CDR3aa: CASSSGQNYEQYF; CDR3nt: TGTGCCAGCAGCTCAGGACAGAACTACGAGCAGTACTTC
abundance: once; j_gene: TRBJ1-2; v_gene: TRBV2; d_gene: .; CDR3aa: CASSESAQTYTF; CDR3nt: TGTGCCAGCAGTGAATCGGCACAGACCTACACCTTC
abundance: .; j_gene: TRBJ1-2; v_gene: TRBV5-6; d_gene: .; CDR3aa: CASSLAQDSYGYTF; CDR3nt: TGTGCCAGCAGCTTGGCGCAGGACTCCTATGGCTACACCTTC
abundance: .; j_gene: TRBJ2-1; v_gene: TRBV14; d_gene: TRBD2; CDR3aa: CASSLIGTSSNEQFF; CDR3nt: TGTGCCAGCAGCCTCATCGGGACTAGCTCCAATGAGCAGTTCTTC
abundance: once; j_gene: TRBJ1-3; v_gene: TRBV13; d_gene: .; CDR3aa: CASSLKQVLSGNTIYF; CDR3nt: TGTGCCAGCAGCTTAAAACAGGTACTCTCTGGAAACACCATATATTTT
abundance: .; j_gene: TRBJ1-5; v_gene: TRBV30; d_gene: .; CDR3aa: CAWSVRGYDNQPQHF; CDR3nt: TGTGCCTGGAGTGTACGGGGGTATGACAATCAGCCCCAGCATTTT
abundance: .; j_gene: TRBJ1-2; v_gene: TRBV19; d_gene: TRBD1; CDR3aa: CASSPRRGQGNYGYTF; CDR3nt: TGTGCCAGTAGTCCACGCCGGGGACAGGGGAACTATGGCTACACCTTC